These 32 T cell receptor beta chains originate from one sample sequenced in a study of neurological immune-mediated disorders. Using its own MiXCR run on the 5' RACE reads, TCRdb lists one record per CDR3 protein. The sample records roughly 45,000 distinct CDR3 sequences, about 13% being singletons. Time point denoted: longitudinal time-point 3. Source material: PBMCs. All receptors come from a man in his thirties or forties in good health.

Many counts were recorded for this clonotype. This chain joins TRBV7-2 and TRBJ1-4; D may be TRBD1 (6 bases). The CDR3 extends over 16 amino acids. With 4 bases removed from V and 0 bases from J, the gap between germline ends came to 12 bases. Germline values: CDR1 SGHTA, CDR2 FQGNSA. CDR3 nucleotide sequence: TGTGCCAGCAGCTCCACGGACAGTGCAACTAATGAAAAACTGTTTTTT. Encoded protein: CASSSTDSATNEKLFF.

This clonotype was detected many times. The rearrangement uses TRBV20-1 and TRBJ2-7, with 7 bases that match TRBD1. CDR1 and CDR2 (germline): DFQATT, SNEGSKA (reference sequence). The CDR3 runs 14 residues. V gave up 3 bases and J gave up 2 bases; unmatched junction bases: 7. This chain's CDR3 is CSASKGQFPYEQYF. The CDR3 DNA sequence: TGCAGTGCTAGTAAGGGACAGTTCCCCTACGAGCAGTACTTC.

CDR3 DNA: TGTGCCATCAGTGAGTCGGGGACCGCCGCCTACGAGCAGTACTTC. This codes for CAISESGTAAYEQYF. The chain couples TRBV10-3 to TRBJ2-7; the D gene could be TRBD1 or TRBD2 (5 bases each). The CDR3 runs to 15 residues. Trimming left V 0 bases short and J 2 bases short, with 11 bases between. Per the germline V gene, CDR1 is ENHRY and CDR2 is SYGVKD.

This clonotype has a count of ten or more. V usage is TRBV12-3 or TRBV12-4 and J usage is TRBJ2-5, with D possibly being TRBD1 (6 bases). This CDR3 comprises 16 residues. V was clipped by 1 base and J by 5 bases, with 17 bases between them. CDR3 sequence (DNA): TGTGCCAGCAGTTTAGTCGGGCAGGGGCGAGAGGAGACCCAGTACTTC. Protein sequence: CASSLVGQGREETQYF.

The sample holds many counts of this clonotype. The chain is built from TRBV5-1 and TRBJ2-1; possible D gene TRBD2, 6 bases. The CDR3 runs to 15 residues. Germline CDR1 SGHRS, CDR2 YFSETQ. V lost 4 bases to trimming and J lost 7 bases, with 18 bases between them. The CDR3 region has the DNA TGCGCCAGCAGCACCCGGGACTCCCTGGGGAATGAGCAGTTCTTC. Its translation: CASSTRDSLGNEQFF.

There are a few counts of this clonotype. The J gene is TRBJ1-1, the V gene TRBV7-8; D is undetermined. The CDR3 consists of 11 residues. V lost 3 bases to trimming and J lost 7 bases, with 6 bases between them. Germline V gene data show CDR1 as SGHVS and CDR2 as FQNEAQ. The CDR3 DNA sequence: TGTGCCAGCAGCTTCGGGCGTGAAGCTTTCTTT. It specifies CASSFGREAFF.

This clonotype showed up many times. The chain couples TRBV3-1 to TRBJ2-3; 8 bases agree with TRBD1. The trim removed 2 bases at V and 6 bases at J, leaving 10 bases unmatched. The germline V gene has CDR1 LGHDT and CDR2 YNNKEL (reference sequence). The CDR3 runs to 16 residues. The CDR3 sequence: CASSQTGTGSVDTQYF. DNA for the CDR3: TGTGCCAGCAGCCAAACCGGGACAGGATCGGTTGATACGCAGTATTTT.

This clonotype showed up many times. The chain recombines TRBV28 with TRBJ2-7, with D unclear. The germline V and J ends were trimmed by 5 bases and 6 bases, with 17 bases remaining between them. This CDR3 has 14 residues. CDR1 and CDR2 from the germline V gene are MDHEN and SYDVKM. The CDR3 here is CASSPPNLRSEQYF. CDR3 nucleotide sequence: TGTGCCAGCAGTCCGCCGAATCTACGGAGCGAGCAGTACTTC.

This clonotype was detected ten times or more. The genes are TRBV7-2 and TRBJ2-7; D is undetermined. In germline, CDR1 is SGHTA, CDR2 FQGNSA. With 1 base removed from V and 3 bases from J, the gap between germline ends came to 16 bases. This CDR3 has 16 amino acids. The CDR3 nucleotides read TGTGCCAGCAGCTTAGAGGGTTCAGGCAGGAGCTACGAGCAGTACTTC. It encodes CASSLEGSGRSYEQYF.

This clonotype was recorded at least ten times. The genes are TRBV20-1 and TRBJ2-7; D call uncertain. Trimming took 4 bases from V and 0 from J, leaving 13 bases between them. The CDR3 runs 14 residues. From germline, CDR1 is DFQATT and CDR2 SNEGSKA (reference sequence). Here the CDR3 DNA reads TGCAGTGCTAAGACCACTCTAGGCTCCTACGAGCAGTACTTC. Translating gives CSAKTTLGSYEQYF.

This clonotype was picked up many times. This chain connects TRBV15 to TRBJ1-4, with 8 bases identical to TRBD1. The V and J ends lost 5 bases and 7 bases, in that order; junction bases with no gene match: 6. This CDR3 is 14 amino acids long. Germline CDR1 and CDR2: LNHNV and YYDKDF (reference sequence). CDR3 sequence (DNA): TGTGCCACCAGCCCGGACAGGGCTGGTGAAAAACTGTTTTTT. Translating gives CATSPDRAGEKLFF. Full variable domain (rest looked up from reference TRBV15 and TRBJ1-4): DAMVIQNPRYQVTQFGKPVTLSCSQTLNHNVMYWYQQKSSQAPKLLFHYYDKDFNNEADTPDNFQSRRPNTSFCFLDIRSPGLGDTAMYLCATSPDRAGEKLFFGSGTQLSVL.

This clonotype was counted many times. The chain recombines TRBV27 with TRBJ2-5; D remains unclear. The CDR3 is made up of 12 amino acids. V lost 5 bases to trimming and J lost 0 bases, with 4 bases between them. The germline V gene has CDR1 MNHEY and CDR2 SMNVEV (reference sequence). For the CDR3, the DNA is TGTGCCAGCAGTGCAAACCAAGAGACCCAGTACTTC. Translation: CASSANQETQYF.

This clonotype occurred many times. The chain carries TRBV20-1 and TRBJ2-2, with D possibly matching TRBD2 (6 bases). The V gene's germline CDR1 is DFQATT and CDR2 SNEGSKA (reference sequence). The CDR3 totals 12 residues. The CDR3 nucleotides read TGCAGCGCGGGACGCGGCACCGGGGAGCTGTTTTTT. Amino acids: CSAGRGTGELFF.

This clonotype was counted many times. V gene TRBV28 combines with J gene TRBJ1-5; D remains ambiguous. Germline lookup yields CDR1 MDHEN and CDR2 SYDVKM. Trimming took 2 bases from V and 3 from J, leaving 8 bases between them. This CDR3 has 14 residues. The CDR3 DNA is TGTGCCAGCAGTTTAGCAGGCCACAATCAGCCCCAGCATTTT. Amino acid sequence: CASSLAGHNQPQHF.

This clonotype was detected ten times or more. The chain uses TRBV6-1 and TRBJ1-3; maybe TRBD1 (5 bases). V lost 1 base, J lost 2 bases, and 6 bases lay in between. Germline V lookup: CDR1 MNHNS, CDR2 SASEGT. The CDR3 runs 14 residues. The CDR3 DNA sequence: TGTGCCAGCAGTGAAGGGACACCTGGAAACACCATATATTTT. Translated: CASSEGTPGNTIYF.

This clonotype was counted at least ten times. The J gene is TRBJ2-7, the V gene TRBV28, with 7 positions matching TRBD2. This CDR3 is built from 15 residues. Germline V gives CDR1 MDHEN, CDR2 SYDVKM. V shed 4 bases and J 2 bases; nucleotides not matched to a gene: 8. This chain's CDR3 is CASSSRDYLTYEQYF. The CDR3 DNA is TGTGCCAGCAGTTCCCGGGACTACTTAACCTACGAGCAGTACTTC.

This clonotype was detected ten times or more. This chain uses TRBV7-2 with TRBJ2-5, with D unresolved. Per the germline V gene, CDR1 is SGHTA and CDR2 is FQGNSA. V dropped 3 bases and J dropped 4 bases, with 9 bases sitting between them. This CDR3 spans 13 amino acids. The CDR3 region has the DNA TGTGCCAGCAGCTTCAGCCAAAGAGAGACCCAGTACTTC. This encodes CASSFSQRETQYF.

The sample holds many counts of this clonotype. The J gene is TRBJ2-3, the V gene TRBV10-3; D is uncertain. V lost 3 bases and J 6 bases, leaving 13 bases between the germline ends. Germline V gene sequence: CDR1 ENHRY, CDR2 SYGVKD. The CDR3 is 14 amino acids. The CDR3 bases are TGTGCCATCAGTGATATGGGAAGTTCGGATACGCAGTATTTT. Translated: CAISDMGSSDTQYF.

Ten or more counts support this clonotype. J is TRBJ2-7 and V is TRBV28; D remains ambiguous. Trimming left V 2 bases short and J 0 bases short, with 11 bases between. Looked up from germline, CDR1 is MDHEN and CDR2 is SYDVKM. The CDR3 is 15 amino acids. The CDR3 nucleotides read TGTGCCAGCAGTTTAACCAGCGCTCACTCCTACGAGCAGTACTTC. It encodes CASSLTSAHSYEQYF. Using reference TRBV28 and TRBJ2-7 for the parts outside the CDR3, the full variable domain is DVKVTQSSRYLVKRTGEKVFLECVQDMDHENMFWYRQDPGLGLRLIYFSYDVKMKEKGDIPEGYSVSREKKERFSLILESASTNQTSMYLCASSLTSAHSYEQYFGPGTRLTVT.

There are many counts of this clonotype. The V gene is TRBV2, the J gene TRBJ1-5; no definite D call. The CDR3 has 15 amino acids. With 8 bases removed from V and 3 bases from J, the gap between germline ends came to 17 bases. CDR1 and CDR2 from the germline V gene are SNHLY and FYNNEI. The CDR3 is CASLSNRNDNQPQHF. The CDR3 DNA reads TGTGCCAGCCTTAGCAACAGAAACGACAATCAGCCCCAGCATTTT.

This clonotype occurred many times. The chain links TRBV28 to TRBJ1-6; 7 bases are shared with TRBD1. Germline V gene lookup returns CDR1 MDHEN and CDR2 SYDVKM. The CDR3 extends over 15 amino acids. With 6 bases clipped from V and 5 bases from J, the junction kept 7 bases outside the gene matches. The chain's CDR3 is CASSPGDRNNSPLHF. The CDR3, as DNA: TGTGCCAGCAGCCCTGGGGACAGAAATAATTCACCCCTCCACTTT.

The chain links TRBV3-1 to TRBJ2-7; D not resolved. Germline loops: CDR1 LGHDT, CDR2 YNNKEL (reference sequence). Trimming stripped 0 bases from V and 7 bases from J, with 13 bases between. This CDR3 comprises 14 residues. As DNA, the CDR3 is TGTGCCAGCAGCCAAGAGGGCGGAGTAGAGGAGCAGTACTTC. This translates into CASSQEGGVEEQYF.

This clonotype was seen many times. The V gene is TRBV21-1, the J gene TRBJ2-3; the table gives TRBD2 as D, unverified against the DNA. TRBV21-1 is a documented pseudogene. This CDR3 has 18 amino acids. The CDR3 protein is CASSKRGDCGSHTDTQYF. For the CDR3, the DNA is TGTGCCAGCAGCAAACGGGGGGATTGCGGGTCCCACACAGATACGCAGTATTTT.

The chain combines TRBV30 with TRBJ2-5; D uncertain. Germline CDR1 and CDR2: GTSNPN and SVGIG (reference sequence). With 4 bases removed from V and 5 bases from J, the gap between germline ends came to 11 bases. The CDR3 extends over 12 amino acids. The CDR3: CAWTALGETQYF. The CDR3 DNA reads TGTGCCTGGACAGCCTTGGGGGAGACCCAGTACTTC. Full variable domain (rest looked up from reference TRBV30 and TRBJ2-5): SQTIHQWPATLVQPVGSPLSLECTVEGTSNPNLYWYRQAAGRGLQLLFYSVGIGQISSEVPQNLSASRPQDRQFILSSKKLLLSDSGFYLCAWTALGETQYFGPGTRLLVL.

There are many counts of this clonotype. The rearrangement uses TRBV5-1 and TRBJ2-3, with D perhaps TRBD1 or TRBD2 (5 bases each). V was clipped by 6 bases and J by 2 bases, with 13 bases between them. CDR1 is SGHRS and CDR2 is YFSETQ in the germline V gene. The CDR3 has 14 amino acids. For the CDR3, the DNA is TGCGCCAGCACCCCAGGGACCCCCACAGATACGCAGTATTTT. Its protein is CASTPGTPTDTQYF.

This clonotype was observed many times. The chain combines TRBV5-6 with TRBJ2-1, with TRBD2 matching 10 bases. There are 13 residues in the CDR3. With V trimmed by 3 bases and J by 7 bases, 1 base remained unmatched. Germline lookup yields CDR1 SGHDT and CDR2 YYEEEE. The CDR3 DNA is TGTGCCAGCAGCTCGACTAGCGGGAATGAGCAGTTCTTC. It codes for CASSSTSGNEQFF.

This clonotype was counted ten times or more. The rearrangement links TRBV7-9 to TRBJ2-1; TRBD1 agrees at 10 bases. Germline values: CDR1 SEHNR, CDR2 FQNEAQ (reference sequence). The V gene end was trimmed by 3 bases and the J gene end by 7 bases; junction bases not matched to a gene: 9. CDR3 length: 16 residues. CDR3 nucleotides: TGTGCCAGCAGCTTTTTTGGGACAGGGGTGCCGAATGAGCAGTTCTTC. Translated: CASSFFGTGVPNEQFF.

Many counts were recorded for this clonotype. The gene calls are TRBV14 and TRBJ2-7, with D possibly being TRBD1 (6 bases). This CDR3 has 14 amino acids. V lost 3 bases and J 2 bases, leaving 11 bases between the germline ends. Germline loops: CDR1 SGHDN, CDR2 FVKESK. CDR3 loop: CASSQAGAPYEQYF. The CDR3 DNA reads TGTGCCAGCAGCCAGGCAGGGGCCCCCTACGAGCAGTACTTC.

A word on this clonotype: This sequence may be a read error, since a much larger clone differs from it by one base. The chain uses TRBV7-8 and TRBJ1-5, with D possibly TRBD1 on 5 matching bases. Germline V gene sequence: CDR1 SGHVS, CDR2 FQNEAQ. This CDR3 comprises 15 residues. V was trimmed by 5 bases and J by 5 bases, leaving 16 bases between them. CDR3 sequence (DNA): TGTGCCAGCAGCCCCCCCGGGGGGGACGATCAGCCCCAGCATTTT. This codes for CASSPPGGDDQPQHF.

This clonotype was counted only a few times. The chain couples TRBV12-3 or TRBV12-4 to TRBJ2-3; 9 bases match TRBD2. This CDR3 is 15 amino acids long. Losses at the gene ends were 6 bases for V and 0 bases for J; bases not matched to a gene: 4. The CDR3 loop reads CASRTSGTSTDTQYF. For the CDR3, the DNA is TGTGCCAGCAGGACTAGCGGAACTAGCACAGATACGCAGTATTTT.

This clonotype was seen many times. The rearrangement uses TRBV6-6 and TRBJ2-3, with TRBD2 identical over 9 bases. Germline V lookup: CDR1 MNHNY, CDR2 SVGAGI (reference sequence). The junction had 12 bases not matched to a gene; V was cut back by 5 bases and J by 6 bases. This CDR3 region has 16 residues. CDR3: CASSLGLARGGDTQYF. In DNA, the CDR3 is TGTGCCAGCAGTCTAGGACTAGCGAGGGGAGGGGATACGCAGTATTTT.

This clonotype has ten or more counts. This CDR3 is CASSQLGRNYEQYF. Here the CDR3 DNA reads TGTGCCAGCAGCCAACTAGGTAGGAACTACGAGCAGTACTTC. The chain employs TRBV3-1 and TRBJ2-7; D gene uncertain. V shed 2 bases and J shed 3 bases, with 11 bases lying between them. The germline gives CDR1 LGHDT, CDR2 YNNKEL (reference sequence). CDR3 size: 14 residues.